This TCR beta chain was recovered during a study of blood T cell repertoires in COVID-19. The wider study: Samples representing acute and convalescent COVID-19 were sourced from the United States, Italy and Spain. In each case, the material was cDNA or gDNA derived from T cells, B-cell-depleted T cells, or PBMCs.

All enrollees were about 18 to 95 years old and from some 24 US areas. Cohort 3 donors counted as recovered after two negative PCRs, clearance, or resolved symptoms. Sequencing was performed with immunoSEQ multiplex PCR; in TCRdb, only in-frame clones are kept and a portion is missing. The table includes 350,000 to 450,000 clones, roughly 89% detected once. The germline V gene encodes CDR1 LGHNA and CDR2 YSLEER. The CDR3 totals 15 residues. V was pared by 4 bases and J by 11 bases, with 13 bases of the junction left unmatched. This sequence originates from a woman in her thirties who had recovered from COVID-19. Input material: PBMCs or T cells enriched from blood (not recorded which). The J gene is TRBJ1-1, the V gene TRBV4-3; 10 nucleotides agree with TRBD1. CDR3 nucleotide sequence: TGCGCCAGCAGCCGAGAACGACAGGGGGCATTCGAGGCTTTCTTT. It specifies CASSRERQGAFEAFF.